Detailed here is one T cell receptor (beta chain). Its antigen is still unknown. Base qualities are not recorded, but no much larger clone differs from it by a single base. This entry comes from a study of blood T cell repertoires in COVID-19 (dated by TCRdb to about 2020). At the level of the whole study: Collaborator samples came from the United States, Italy and Spain and covered acute and convalescent phases of COVID-19. The prospective study material was composed of cDNA or gDNA derived from T cells, B-cell-depleted T cells, or PBMCs. Deeply sampled blood TCRbeta repertoires from subjects exposed to, actively infected with, or recovered from COVID-19 were included in the dataset. The repertoires were released in a freely available public database intended as a resource for research on the immune response to SARS-CoV-2. The samples were drawn from two sources: the first 160 participants of the ongoing ImmuneRACE study, and 950 to 1,500 subjects contributed by 6 global collaborators. Sample metadata almost always included a de-identified subject ID, COVID-19 status, age in years and sex. HLA class I and class II types, where available, came from metadata supplied by the sample provider rather than from assay-based typing. General study outcomes and caveats: The amount of clinical and demographic metadata varied by source and participant and was provided uncurated.

The collaborating institutions used their own protocols to collect whole blood in K2EDTA tubes. For TCRbeta analysis, collaborators shipped samples in one of three forms: frozen whole blood, isolated PBMCs, or DNA extracted from either of those sample types. TCRbeta CDR3 regions were amplified from genomic DNA using the immunoSEQ Assay, a bias-controlled multiplex PCR. The source study handled its data this way. Within the assay, amplification of reference gene primers was used to estimate how many nucleated cells each sample contained. Sequence reads were collapsed and filtered to measure the absolute abundance of every unique TCRbeta CDR3 rearrangement. For each sample, productive Simpson clonality was calculated as the square root of Simpson's diversity index across productive rearrangements. TCRdb re-hosts the immuneACCESS table, in-frame sequences only. Its copies lack some clones; in the studies checked, an unresolved V gene accounts for under half of them, and the cause for the rest is not known. The DNA gave D and trimming, while V, J and clone size come from that table. For this sample the table gives roughly 120,000 clones, of which 75% to 80% were detected only once. The ten biggest clones cover roughly 7.9% of the sample.

V is pruned by 1 base and J by 7 bases, leaving 8 bases of the junction without a gene match. Including cysteine and phenylalanine, the CDR3 has 15 amino acids. The kept DNA is CDR3 alone, 45 bases in frame from the first base. From the germline V gene, CDR1 is MGHRA and CDR2 is YSYEKL. The TCR originated in a human donor in a cohort sampled during active COVID-19. The V and J segments used are TRBV4-1 and TRBJ1-2, with 8 middle bases fitting TRBD1. Sample: peripheral blood. The sequenced DNA is TGCGCCAGCAGCCAAGGCCCCAGGGGGCGAGGTGGCTACACCTTC. Protein translation: CASSQGPRGRGGYTF.